This T cell receptor (beta chain) derives from a study of cytomegalovirus exposure and HLA in healthy donors. Study in general: A data release that came early held tens of millions of unique TCRs from HLA-typed donors.

To note about this clone: Its antigen is undetermined.

Findings and caveats of the study: Researchers counted around 150 TCR beta chains as cytomegalovirus-associated.

The CDR3 spans 15 residues. The germline V and J ends were trimmed by 1 base and 1 base, with 9 bases remaining between them. Germline V CDR1 and CDR2: LGHNA, YSLEER. Primers: 60 Vbeta forward and 13 Jbeta reverse. Using immunoSEQ multiplex PCR, the repertoire was profiled, and TCRdb retains in-frame clones only, with some absent. The sample lists 150,000 to 200,000 clones, around 80% seen once, with 1% in the top ten. The source of this sequence is a woman aged 45 to 65 in good health and CMV-seropositive. What was sequenced was PBMCs. The V gene is TRBV4-3, the J gene TRBJ2-3, with D unclear. The CDR3 DNA sequence: TGCGCCAGCAGCCAAGGCAACTTGCGCACAGATACGCAGTATTTT. Its protein is CASSQGNLRTDTQYF.